This TCR beta chain was observed in a study of blood T cell repertoires in COVID-19. Study-level background: COVID-19 samples collected from the United States, Italy and Spain covered acute and convalescent phases. Sources were T cells, B-cell-depleted T cells, or PBMCs; the material itself was cDNA or gDNA.

CDR3 length: 14 residues. Germline values: CDR1 MNHEY, CDR2 SVGAGI. V gave up 2 bases and J gave up 5 bases, with 10 bases separating them. TCRdb's table, derived via immunoSEQ multiplex PCR, lists solely in-frame clones and lacks some. The sample has 300,000 or so clones, about 87% seen once. The clonotype originates from a middle-aged woman who had recovered from COVID-19. The chain has TRBV6-5 and TRBJ1-5; no firm D call. The sequenced sample was peripheral blood. CDR3 region: CASSYLFGDQPQHF. The CDR3 DNA reads as TGTGCCAGCAGTTACCTATTTGGTGATCAGCCCCAGCATTTT.